This T cell receptor beta chain comes out of a study of shared T cell receptors in the human thymus. Per germline, CDR1 LGHNA and CDR2 YNFKEQ. This CDR3 comprises 17 residues. J lost 6 bases, V lost 4 bases, and 15 bases had no gene match. Only in-frame clones appear in the TCRdb table, and some are missing; sequencing was by immunoSEQ multiplex PCR. The table records 640,000 or so clones, roughly 86% of them present only once. This sample was also put to use in a study of human thymus T cells.

The chain carries TRBV4-2 and TRBJ2-3, with 8 bases that match TRBD2. The source of this sequence is a boy in the first two years of life with a congenital heart defect. The material sequenced was thymocytes. The CDR3 DNA is TGTGCCAGCAGCCGACACATAGCGGGGACAAATGTGGATACGCAGTATTTT. The encoded protein is CASSRHIAGTNVDTQYF.